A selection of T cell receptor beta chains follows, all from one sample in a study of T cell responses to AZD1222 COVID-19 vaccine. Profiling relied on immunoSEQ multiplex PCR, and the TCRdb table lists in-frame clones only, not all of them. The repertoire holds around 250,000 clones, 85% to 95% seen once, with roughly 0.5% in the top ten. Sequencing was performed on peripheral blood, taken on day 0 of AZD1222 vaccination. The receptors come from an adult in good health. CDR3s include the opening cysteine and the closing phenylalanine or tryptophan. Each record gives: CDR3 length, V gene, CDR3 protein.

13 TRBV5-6 CASSLPSTDTQYF
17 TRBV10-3 CAISESSSGLAKETQYF
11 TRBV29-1 CSVAMNTEAFF
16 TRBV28 CASSHQGAYSYNEQFF
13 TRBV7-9 CASSLTGADEAFF
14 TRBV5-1 CASNPGSLYNEQFF
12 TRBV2 CASGTHSDTQYF
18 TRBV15 CATSSKTRTGKNDYGYTF
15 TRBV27 CASSPKGGTNQPQHF
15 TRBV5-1 CASSLGGENTGELFF
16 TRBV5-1 CASSLSPDISGNTIYF
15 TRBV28 CASSTTGVDNQPQHF
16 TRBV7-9 CASSNPVTGVGTEAFF
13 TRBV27 CASSSTDTYEQYF
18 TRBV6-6 CASSRDRGRGGSGNTIYF
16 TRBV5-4 CASSSSLAGVLYEQYF
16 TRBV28 CASSGLRGSGQETQYF
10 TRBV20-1 CSAFSGKRYF
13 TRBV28 CASALAGYYGYTF
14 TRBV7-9 CASRGAGSNYGYTF
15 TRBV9 CASSGDRGQSETQYF
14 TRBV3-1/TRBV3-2 CASSPTWVGREAFF
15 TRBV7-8 CASSPGTGVTYEQYF
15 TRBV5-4 CASSPGGAGAYEQYF
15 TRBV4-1 CASSQIDRVGETQYF
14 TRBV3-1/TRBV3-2 CASSGVTGSYEQYF
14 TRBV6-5 CASSYSPAGVGYTF
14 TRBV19 CASSGTGGAQPQHF
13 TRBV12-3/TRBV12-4 CASSLEDLLPLHF
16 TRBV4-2 CASSQDGAGRDEKLFF
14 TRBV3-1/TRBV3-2 CASSQATSGDEQFF
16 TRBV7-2 CASSLYGTGLSGEQYF
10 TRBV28 CAVRGYEQYF
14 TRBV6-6 CASSHRALNTEAFF
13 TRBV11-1 CASSRGQTETQYF
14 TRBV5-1 CASSLGTSKDTQYF
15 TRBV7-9 CASSERLAGPPEQYF
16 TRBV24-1 CATSAGQVPGPEKLFF
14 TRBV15 CATSGIGGVQPQHF
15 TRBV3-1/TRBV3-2 CASSQEGGAYNEQFF
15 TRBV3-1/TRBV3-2 CASSQEGGNNSPLHF
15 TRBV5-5 CASSLGDSQLYEQYF
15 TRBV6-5 CASSRDRGRYEKLFF
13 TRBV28 CASSLQGNYGYTF
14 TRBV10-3 CASGGGERVGEQYF
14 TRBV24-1 CATGPAGGPETQYF
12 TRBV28 CASSERGAEAFF
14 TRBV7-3 CASSLTGTLGEQYF
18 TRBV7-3 CASSMMIGTSGLQETQYF
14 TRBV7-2 CASSPQIGNTEAFF
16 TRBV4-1 CASSQLSWGRGETQYF
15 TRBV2 CASSESAGAPHEQFF
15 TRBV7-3 CASRLAGGSYNEQFF
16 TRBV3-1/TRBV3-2 CASSRGQGARTGELFF
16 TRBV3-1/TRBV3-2 CASSQDKSSDVYEQYF
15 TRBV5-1 CASTESPSQPHEQYF